This T cell receptor (beta chain) was sequenced in a study of spatial heterogeneity in lung cancer. Study summary: Alpha-chain detections were consistently fewer than beta-chain detections among the sequences.

The CDR3 contains 15 residues. The V end lost 5 bases, the J end lost 2 bases, and 10 bases lay between the germline ends. CDR1 and CDR2 from the germline V gene are MNHNS and SASEGT. This sample's time point: sample taken at primary tumor resection. Samples were obtained from some 70 donors, all untreated early-stage non-small cell lung cancer patients. Material for sequencing was whole RNA from tumor, nontumor lung or frozen PBMC, left unsorted. This clonotype was seen at least ten times. Each TCR cDNA molecule carried a unique molecular identifier. TCRdb itself ran the 5' RACE reads through MiXCR, one entry per CDR3 protein. Of 39,000 or so distinct CDR3 sequences detected, roughly 3% appear once; the ten largest clones hold around 34%.

The V gene is TRBV6-1, the J gene TRBJ2-6; D ambiguous. The clonotype comes from a male donor with early-stage non-small cell lung cancer. This material consisted of normal lung tissue next to the tumor, taken at surgery. CDR3 in amino acids: CASSTALAGANVLTF. The CDR3 nucleotides read TGTGCCAGCAGTACGGCCCTGGCTGGGGCCAACGTCCTGACTTTC.